The 22 T cell receptor beta chains in this list originate from one sample, sequenced in a study of blood T cell repertoires in COVID-19 (TCRdb year 2020). The receptor library was made with the immunoSEQ multiplex PCR assay. TCRdb mirrors the immuneACCESS table, restricted to in-frame sequences. Some clones are absent from its copies; in checked studies, under half trace to an unresolved V gene, and the reason for the others is unknown. The sample records more than 250,000 clones, 92% of which are singletons. The top ten hold roughly 18% of the sample. Sequencing used PBMCs or T cells enriched from blood (not recorded which). The receptors come from a woman aged 30 to 39 who had recovered from COVID-19.

This CDR3 is CASSRSRSSYEQYF. The CDR3 DNA reads as TGTGCCAGCAGCCGCTCCCGGAGCTCCTACGAGCAGTACTTC. The V call is TRBV11-2, the J call TRBJ2-7; no clear D gene. Germline V gene data show CDR1 as SGHAT and CDR2 as FQNNGV. V was clipped by 5 bases and J by 0 bases, with 11 bases between them. The CDR3 is 14 residues long.

The V call is TRBV21-1, the J call TRBJ2-7; TRBD1 reflects the table's D call only, with no check against the DNA. TRBV21-1 is recorded as a pseudogene. CDR3 length: 14 residues. Written as DNA, the CDR3 is TGTGCCAGCAGCACCCAGGCAGGGAAGTACGAGCAGTACTTC. The encoded protein is CASSTQAGKYEQYF.

CDR3 coding DNA: TGTGCCATCGGCCGTCCCCTAGCGGGAGGTGCCGCATCCACAGATACGCAGTATTTT. Protein sequence: CAIGRPLAGGAASTDTQYF. The chain links TRBV10-3 to TRBJ2-3; 11 bases are a match to TRBD2. Germline assignment: CDR1 ENHRY and CDR2 SYGVKD. Trimming cost V 8 bases and J 2 bases; bases outside gene matches: 18. This CDR3 has 19 residues.

CDR3 residues: CASSSGLAGLSYEQYF. CDR3 nucleotides: TGTGCCAGCAGCTCTGGACTAGCGGGGCTCTCCTACGAGCAGTACTTC. V and J are TRBV28 and TRBJ2-7; TRBD2 matches 12 bases. V shed 6 bases, J shed 0 bases, and the junction held 6 bases outside the gene matches. Germline-derived CDR1 and CDR2 are MDHEN and SYDVKM. The CDR3 is 16 amino acids. The variable domain in full, completed from reference TRBV28 and TRBJ2-7, reads DVKVTQSSRYLVKRTGEKVFLECVQDMDHENMFWYRQDPGLGLRLIYFSYDVKMKEKGDIPEGYSVSREKKERFSLILESASTNQTSMYLCASSSGLAGLSYEQYFGPGTRLTVT.

V usage is TRBV9 and J usage is TRBJ1-1; D is uncertain. V was cut by 2 bases and J by 4 bases, with 12 bases left in between. CDR3 length: 14 amino acids. Germline V gene lookup returns CDR1 SGDLS and CDR2 YYNGEE. CDR3 sequence reads: CASSVEGGGTEAFF. CDR3 in DNA: TGTGCCAGCAGCGTTGAGGGAGGTGGCACTGAAGCTTTCTTT.

The chain recombines TRBV5-1 with TRBJ1-3; TRBD1 is a possible D gene (6 bases). The CDR3 contains 19 residues. The germline gives CDR1 SGHRS, CDR2 YFSETQ. V lost 5 bases to trimming and J lost 0 bases, with 24 bases between them. CDR3: CASRVSRGRTEFSGNTIYF. CDR3 nucleotide sequence: TGCGCCAGCAGGGTTTCGCGGGGGCGGACGGAATTCTCTGGAAACACCATATATTTT.

The chain has TRBV7-2 and TRBJ2-1, with 11 bases matching TRBD1. CDR3 length: 15 residues. Unmatched junction bases numbered 6, after V lost 4 bases and J lost 7 bases. CDR1 is SGHTA and CDR2 is FQGNSA in the germline V gene. CDR3 sequence (DNA): TGTGCCAGCAGCTGGGGGACAGGGGGGATGAATGAGCAGTTCTTC. It translates to CASSWGTGGMNEQFF.

The V and J genes are TRBV2 and TRBJ2-4, with D unclear. Germline loops: CDR1 SNHLY, CDR2 FYNNEI. This CDR3 contains 16 residues. V was shortened by 7 bases and J by 0 bases, with 16 bases between the two germline ends. DNA of the CDR3: TGTGCCAGCACCGAGATCGGCGGAGAAGCCAAAAACATTCAGTACTTC. It specifies CASTEIGGEAKNIQYF.

The J gene is TRBJ1-2, the V gene TRBV6-2 or TRBV6-3; 9 nucleotides match TRBD1. Germline-derived CDR1 and CDR2 are MNHEY and SVGEGT. The CDR3 length is 16 residues. The V gene end was trimmed by 5 bases and the J gene end by 3 bases; junction bases not matched to a gene: 10. The CDR3: CASSRPGTGYDYGYTF. As DNA, the CDR3 is TGTGCCAGCAGTCGTCCCGGGACAGGGTACGACTATGGCTACACCTTC.

For the CDR3, the DNA is TGTGCCAGCAGCCCAACAGGGGTCATAAACAATGAGCAGTTCTTC. Residues: CASSPTGVINNEQFF. This chain uses TRBV7-2 with TRBJ2-1; 7 nucleotides align to TRBD1. The J segment lost 5 bases and the V segment lost 5 bases, leaving 9 bases of the junction unmatched. The CDR3 has 15 residues. The germline CDR1 and CDR2 sequences are SGHTA and FQGNSA.

The rearrangement joins TRBV6-1 to TRBJ1-1; a weak D match, TRBD1 (6 bases). The CDR3 runs to 15 residues. The germline V and J ends were trimmed by 3 bases and 2 bases, with 13 bases remaining between them. Germline assignment: CDR1 MNHNS and CDR2 SASEGT. DNA for the CDR3: TGTGCCAGCAGTGACAACCCAGGGGTTAACACTGAAGCTTTCTTT. This sequence encodes CASSDNPGVNTEAFF.

The J gene is TRBJ1-2, the V gene TRBV5-6; a weak D match, TRBD1 (5 bases). The CDR3 is 13 amino acids. V lost 4 bases, J lost 4 bases, and 11 bases lay in between. Germline V gene sequence: CDR1 SGHDT, CDR2 YYEEEE. CDR3 in amino acids: CASSPPDSYGYTF. The DNA of the CDR3 is TGTGCCAGCAGCCCACCTGACAGCTATGGCTACACCTTC.

The genes are TRBV7-9 and TRBJ1-2; 8 bases line up with TRBD1. The germline gives CDR1 SEHNR, CDR2 FQNEAQ (reference sequence). Trimming at V came to 4 bases and at J to 3 bases, leaving 1 base not matched to a gene. There are 13 residues in the CDR3. The CDR3 DNA is TGTGCCAGCAGCTCGACAGGGGACTATGGCTACACCTTC. The encoded protein is CASSSTGDYGYTF.

The table lists this clone with a few counts. The V and J genes are TRBV11-1 and TRBJ2-7; no clear D. The V end was cut by 3 bases, the J end by 0 bases, with 6 bases between. This CDR3 comprises 13 residues. Per germline, CDR1 SGHAT and CDR2 FQDESV (reference sequence). The CDR3 nucleotides are TGTGCCAGCAGCTTCCGGAGCTCCTACGAGCAGTACTTC. It translates to CASSFRSSYEQYF. Variable domain in full (rest from reference TRBV11-1 and TRBJ2-7): EAEVAQSPRYKITEKSQAVAFWCDPISGHATLYWYRQILGQGPELLVQFQDESVVDDSQLPKDRFSAERLKGVDSTLKIQPAELGDSAMYLCASSFRSSYEQYFGPGTRLTVT.

This clone was seen only once. The genes are TRBV28 and TRBJ2-7; D perhaps matches TRBD2 (5 bases). Germline CDR1 MDHEN, CDR2 SYDVKM. V lost 2 bases and J lost 4, with 15 bases in between. The length of the CDR3 is 15 residues. Here the CDR3 DNA reads TGTGCCAGCAGTTTAGAGGCACGGGATAAGTACGAGCAGTACTTC. As protein: CASSLEARDKYEQYF.

The chain couples TRBV6-5 to TRBJ2-3, with 8 bases aligning to TRBD2. This CDR3 has 15 amino acids. V dropped 6 bases and J dropped 2; count of bases not matched to a gene: 7. Germline CDR1 is MNHEY and CDR2 is SVGAGI. CDR3 in DNA: TGTGCCAGCAGCCTAAGGCGGGAGGTCACAGATACGCAGTATTTT. It is translated as CASSLRREVTDTQYF.

The chain has TRBV27 and TRBJ1-1; D gene uncertain. Trimming took off 5 bases at V and 5 bases at J, with 15 bases between the two ends. This CDR3 contains 14 residues. In germline, CDR1 is MNHEY, CDR2 SMNVEV (reference sequence). CDR3 DNA: TGTGCCAGCAGTCAATTACCGGGAGTGACTGAAGCTTTCTTT. Translation: CASSQLPGVTEAFF.

The chain has TRBV9 and TRBJ1-1; 8 nucleotides match TRBD1. After removal of 1 base from V and 0 bases from J, the junction contained 5 bases not matched to a gene. The CDR3 contains 16 residues. The germline V gene has CDR1 SGDLS and CDR2 YYNGEE. The chain's CDR3 is CASSVQDRVMNTEAFF. CDR3 bases: TGTGCCAGCAGCGTACAGGACAGGGTCATGAACACTGAAGCTTTCTTT.

The gene calls are TRBV27 and TRBJ2-1, with 8 bases that match TRBD2. CDR3 length: 12 amino acids. Germline CDR1 MNHEY, CDR2 SMNVEV (reference sequence). The ends lost 5 bases at V and 8 bases at J; junction bases unmatched: 2. The CDR3 nucleotides are TGTGCCAGCAGTACACTAGCGGATGAGCAGTTCTTC. Residues: CASSTLADEQFF.

The chain recombines TRBV5-1 with TRBJ2-5; 7 bases map to TRBD2. CDR1 and CDR2 (germline): SGHRS, YFSETQ. The CDR3 length is 15 residues. The V gene end was trimmed by 1 base and the J gene end by 0 bases; junction bases not matched to a gene: 3. The CDR3 is CASSLNSGNQETQYF. The CDR3 DNA follows: TGCGCCAGCAGCTTGAACAGCGGGAACCAAGAGACCCAGTACTTC.

This chain joins TRBV10-3 and TRBJ2-3; D gene unclear. Trimming left V 6 bases short and J 2 bases short, with 9 bases between. Germline values: CDR1 ENHRY, CDR2 SYGVKD. This CDR3 is built from 13 residues. CDR3 amino acids: CAIREGATDTQYF. CDR3 coding DNA: TGTGCCATCAGGGAAGGAGCCACAGATACGCAGTATTTT.

V is TRBV18 and J is TRBJ2-7, with 11 bases matching TRBD2. Germline lookup yields CDR1 KGHSH and CDR2 LQKENI. The CDR3 spans 15 residues. Trimming took 3 bases from V and 0 from J; bases not matched to a gene: 1. As DNA, the CDR3 is TGTGCCAGCTCACCGACTAGCGGGATCTCCTACGAGCAGTACTTC. It yields the protein CASSPTSGISYEQYF.